The clone carrying this TCR beta chain was seen a handful of times. Its ends do not fully match the called genes, so a read error is possible. These data are taken from a study of CD8 T cells in ankylosing spondylitis. TCRdb independently ran MiXCR on the 5' RACE reads; one entry per CDR3 protein. This table holds approximately 300,000 distinct CDR3 sequences, approximately 20% found once. The CDR3 has 13 residues. The receptor was derived from a male donor with ankylosing spondylitis or in good health (not recorded which). Sequenced material: blood, either unsorted or a sorted T cell fraction (not recorded which). V and J are TRBV12-3 or TRBV12-4 and TRBJ1-6; possible D gene TRBD1, 5 bases. CDR3 loop: CASSPGSGGQGSF. CDR3 sequence (DNA): TGTGCCAGCAGTCCCGGCTCGGGAGGGCAGGGCTCATTT.